The present T cell receptor beta chain was sequenced within a study of T cells expressing NK-cell markers. Germline loops: CDR1 SGHVS, CDR2 FQNEAQ. There are 14 residues in the CDR3. Each CDR3 protein gets one entry in TCRdb, which reprocessed the 5' RACE reads and gives no DNA. This sample carries about half a million distinct CDR3 sequences, with roughly 1.4% going to the ten biggest clones. The rearrangement uses TRBV7-8 and TRBJ1-2. Sequenced input: blood T cells: a sorted CD56 or NKG2C T cell subset, CD4+ or CD8+ T cells, or bulk PBMC T cells (not recorded which). This TCR derives from a woman between 50 and 59 years old in good health. CDR3: CASSLARTSYGYTF.